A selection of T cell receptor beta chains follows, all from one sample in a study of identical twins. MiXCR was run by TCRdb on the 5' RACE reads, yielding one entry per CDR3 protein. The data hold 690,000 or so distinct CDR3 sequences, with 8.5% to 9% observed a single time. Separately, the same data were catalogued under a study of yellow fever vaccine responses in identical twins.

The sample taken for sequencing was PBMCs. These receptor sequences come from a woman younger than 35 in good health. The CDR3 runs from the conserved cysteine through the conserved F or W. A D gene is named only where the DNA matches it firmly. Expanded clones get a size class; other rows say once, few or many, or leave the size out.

DNA: TGTGCCATCACTCTAGCGGGGGGAAATGAGCAGTTCTTC
CDR3: CAITLAGGNEQFF
D: TRBD2
size: few
J: TRBJ2-1
V: TRBV10-3
length: 13

DNA: TGTGCCAGCAGTTACTCAACCGGAGCAAGCACAGATACGCAGTATTTT
CDR3: CASSYSTGASTDTQYF
D: .
size: many
J: TRBJ2-3
V: TRBV6-2/TRBV6-3
length: 16

DNA: TGTGCCAGCAGCCCCACTCCGGAGACCCAGTACTTC
CDR3: CASSPTPETQYF
D: .
size: .
J: TRBJ2-5
V: TRBV7-9
length: 12

DNA: TGTGCCTGGAACACGGCTGGGTACGAGCAGTACTTC
CDR3: CAWNTAGYEQYF
D: .
size: .
J: TRBJ2-7
V: TRBV30
length: 12

DNA: TGTGCCAGCAGCCCGGGGGAGTATAATTCACCCCTCCACTTT
CDR3: CASSPGEYNSPLHF
D: .
size: .
J: TRBJ1-6
V: TRBV7-8
length: 14

DNA: TGCGCCAGCAGCCAAGATCGCATTCCGGGTAACGGGGAGCTGTTTTTT
CDR3: CASSQDRIPGNGELFF
D: .
size: .
J: TRBJ2-2
V: TRBV4-3
length: 16

DNA: TGTGCCACCAGTGACGCCGGGACAGGACATACAGAGACCCAGTACTTC
CDR3: CATSDAGTGHTETQYF
D: TRBD1
size: few
J: TRBJ2-5
V: TRBV24-1
length: 16

DNA: TGCAGCGTTTACGGTAACAGGGACACTGAAGCTTTCTTT
CDR3: CSVYGNRDTEAFF
D: .
size: many
J: TRBJ1-1
V: TRBV29-1
length: 13

DNA: TGTGCCAGCAGTCCTTTAGCGGGAGGGCCCTCCTACAATGAGCAGTTCTTC
CDR3: CASSPLAGGPSYNEQFF
D: TRBD2
size: few
J: TRBJ2-1
V: TRBV27
length: 17

DNA: TGTGCCAGCAGTTTAGATGACATATGGGGTTCGGTCACTGAAGCTTTCTTT
CDR3: CASSLDDIWGSVTEAFF
D: .
size: few
J: TRBJ1-1
V: TRBV28
length: 17

DNA: TGTGCCAGCAGTTTGCGGGGGGTAGGGGCCAACGTCCTGACTTTC
CDR3: CASSLRGVGANVLTF
D: TRBD2
size: few
J: TRBJ2-6
V: TRBV28
length: 15

DNA: TGTGCCAGCAGCCAGGGCACTAGCGAATACTACGAGCAGTACTTC
CDR3: CASSQGTSEYYEQYF
D: TRBD2
size: few
J: TRBJ2-7
V: TRBV11-2
length: 15

DNA: TGCGCCAGCAGTTTGGGACCCCCAGACTCTGGGGCCAACGTCCTGACTTTC
CDR3: CASSLGPPDSGANVLTF
D: .
size: many
J: TRBJ2-6
V: TRBV5-1
length: 17

DNA: TGCAGTGCTAGACCGATAGGGCGCGGGGCAGAGACCCAGTACTTC
CDR3: CSARPIGRGAETQYF
D: .
size: .
J: TRBJ2-5
V: TRBV20-1
length: 15

DNA: TGTGCCAGCAGCCCAGTTATCAACAATGAGCAGTTCTTC
CDR3: CASSPVINNEQFF
D: .
size: many
J: TRBJ2-1
V: TRBV12-3/TRBV12-4
length: 13

DNA: TGCGCCAGCAGCTCGCAATACACAGATACGCAGTATTTT
CDR3: CASSSQYTDTQYF
D: .
size: .
J: TRBJ2-3
V: TRBV5-1
length: 13

DNA: TGTGCCAGCAGCTTAGGTTTGCGGACGTCCTACAATGAGCAGTTCTTC
CDR3: CASSLGLRTSYNEQFF
D: .
size: .
J: TRBJ2-1
V: TRBV11-2
length: 16

DNA: TGTGCCAGCAGCCGGGACAGGGAAGATACGCAGTATTTT
CDR3: CASSRDREDTQYF
D: TRBD1
size: few
J: TRBJ2-3
V: TRBV6-5
length: 13

DNA: TGCGCCAGCAGCCAAGATCGGGTGCTAGCGGGAGGAGATACGCAGTATTTT
CDR3: CASSQDRVLAGGDTQYF
D: TRBD2
size: few
J: TRBJ2-3
V: TRBV4-3
length: 17

DNA: TGTGCCAGTAGTCCCGGACAGGGGGTTAGCGAGCAGTACTTC
CDR3: CASSPGQGVSEQYF
D: TRBD1
size: few
J: TRBJ2-7
V: TRBV19
length: 14

DNA: TGTGCCAGCAACATACGGGGGATTCCCTACGAGCAGTACTTC
CDR3: CASNIRGIPYEQYF
D: .
size: many
J: TRBJ2-7
V: TRBV6-1
length: 14

DNA: TGTGCCAGCACCAAAATGACCGGGGAGCTGTTTTTT
CDR3: CASTKMTGELFF
D: .
size: .
J: TRBJ2-2
V: TRBV7-9
length: 12

DNA: TGTGCCAGCAGTTCCCTTGGACAGGGTGACGAAAAACTGTTTTTT
CDR3: CASSSLGQGDEKLFF
D: TRBD1
size: few
J: TRBJ1-4
V: TRBV12-3/TRBV12-4
length: 15

DNA: TGTGCCACCAGCATGCAGGCTGCGGGGAACACCATATATTTT
CDR3: CATSMQAAGNTIYF
D: .
size: many
J: TRBJ1-3
V: TRBV15
length: 14

DNA: TGCGCCAGCAGTGAAGCTCGGTGGGTCAATGAGCAGTTCTTC
CDR3: CASSEARWVNEQFF
D: .
size: .
J: TRBJ2-1
V: TRBV10-1
length: 14

DNA: TGTGCCAGCAGTGGACTAGCGGGCGTTCCGGGCGGAGAGACCCAGTACTTC
CDR3: CASSGLAGVPGGETQYF
D: TRBD2
size: many
J: TRBJ2-5
V: TRBV6-1
length: 17

DNA: TGTGCCAGCAGCGGAGACGGTTTTTCCAATGAGCAGTTCTTC
CDR3: CASSGDGFSNEQFF
D: .
size: few
J: TRBJ2-1
V: TRBV7-9
length: 14

DNA: TGTGCCAGCAGCCGCCAAGCCTACGAGCAGTACTTC
CDR3: CASSRQAYEQYF
D: .
size: few
J: TRBJ2-7
V: TRBV6-2/TRBV6-3
length: 12

DNA: TGTGCCAGCAGCATCCGGGACAGATCGACTGAAGCTTTCTTT
CDR3: CASSIRDRSTEAFF
D: TRBD1
size: many
J: TRBJ1-1
V: TRBV5-6
length: 14

DNA: TGCAGTGCACAACGGGGGGGGACCTACAATGAGCAGTTCTTC
CDR3: CSAQRGGTYNEQFF
D: TRBD2
size: few
J: TRBJ2-1
V: TRBV20-1
length: 14

DNA: TGTGCCACCAGTGATTTGAAGGGACAGTCAGATACGCAGTATTTT
CDR3: CATSDLKGQSDTQYF
D: TRBD1
size: .
J: TRBJ2-3
V: TRBV24-1
length: 15

DNA: TGTGCCAGCAGCCTGGGACTGACGCCCTTGGGAAGACTCTTC
CDR3: CASSLGLTPLGRLF
D: .
size: few
J: TRBJ2-1
V: TRBV11-2
length: 14

DNA: TGTGCCTGGAGAGGGGCCGGGGAGCTGTTTTTT
CDR3: CAWRGAGELFF
D: .
size: many
J: TRBJ2-2
V: TRBV30
length: 11

DNA: TGCAGCGTTTATTCCCAGATAACCTCGAACACCGGGGAGCTGTTTTTT
CDR3: CSVYSQITSNTGELFF
D: .
size: few
J: TRBJ2-2
V: TRBV29-1
length: 16

DNA: TGTGCCAGCACCATGGGCGGGGGGTCAAGCAATGAGCAGTTCTTC
CDR3: CASTMGGGSSNEQFF
D: TRBD2
size: many
J: TRBJ2-1
V: TRBV7-2
length: 15

DNA: TGTGCCAGCAGCGTGGACGTCCTCTCCTACAATGAGCAGTTCTTC
CDR3: CASSVDVLSYNEQFF
D: .
size: many
J: TRBJ2-1
V: TRBV12-3/TRBV12-4
length: 15

DNA: TGTGCTAGTGCCATCTCAGGGGGCACCGGGGAGCTGTTTTTT
CDR3: CASAISGGTGELFF
D: TRBD1
size: few
J: TRBJ2-2
V: TRBV12-5
length: 14

DNA: TGTGCCCGCAGTTTTGCCAGGGGTTCAAGCTCCTATAATTCACCCCTCCACTTT
CDR3: CARSFARGSSSYNSPLHF
D: .
size: .
J: TRBJ1-6
V: TRBV2
length: 18

DNA: TGTGCCAGTAGTCCCCGACACTCCTACAATGAGCAGTTCTTC
CDR3: CASSPRHSYNEQFF
D: .
size: once
J: TRBJ2-1
V: TRBV19
length: 14

DNA: TGTGCCAGCCCAAGGACTAGCGGGAATGGAGATACGCAGTATTTT
CDR3: CASPRTSGNGDTQYF
D: TRBD2
size: .
J: TRBJ2-3
V: TRBV14
length: 15

DNA: TGTGCCAGCAGTTTCCTCGGGTACGATACGCAGTATTTT
CDR3: CASSFLGYDTQYF
D: .
size: .
J: TRBJ2-3
V: TRBV28
length: 13

DNA: TGTGCCAGTAGTGTCTCCGGGACAGGGGTCCACGAGCAGTACTTC
CDR3: CASSVSGTGVHEQYF
D: TRBD1
size: .
J: TRBJ2-7
V: TRBV19
length: 15

DNA: TGTGCCAGCAGCCACATAGTCAATGAGCAGTTCTTC
CDR3: CASSHIVNEQFF
D: .
size: .
J: TRBJ2-1
V: TRBV3-1
length: 12

DNA: TGTGCCAGCAGTCCCCTTAAAGAGACCCAGTACTTC
CDR3: CASSPLKETQYF
D: .
size: many
J: TRBJ2-5
V: TRBV12-3/TRBV12-4
length: 12

DNA: TGTGCCAGCAGCTTACTGGACGAGCAGTACTTC
CDR3: CASSLLDEQYF
D: .
size: many
J: TRBJ2-7
V: TRBV7-9
length: 11

DNA: TGTGCCACCAGCAGAGCTAGCGGAAATTACAATGAGCAGTTCTTC
CDR3: CATSRASGNYNEQFF
D: TRBD2
size: .
J: TRBJ2-1
V: TRBV15
length: 15

DNA: TGTGCCAGTAGTATTTCGGAGCGGATCAACAATGAGCAGTTCTTC
CDR3: CASSISERINNEQFF
D: .
size: few
J: TRBJ2-1
V: TRBV19
length: 15

DNA: TGTGCCAGCAGTTGGGGTCACGAGCAGTACTTC
CDR3: CASSWGHEQYF
D: .
size: .
J: TRBJ2-7
V: TRBV6-2/TRBV6-3
length: 11

DNA: TGTGCCAGCAGCGTCGGGACGGGGAACTATGGCTACACCTTC
CDR3: CASSVGTGNYGYTF
D: .
size: few
J: TRBJ1-2
V: TRBV9
length: 14

DNA: TGTGCCAGCAGTTACGGGACTAGCGGGAGATTTGGTGAGACCCAGTACTTC
CDR3: CASSYGTSGRFGETQYF
D: TRBD2
size: few
J: TRBJ2-5
V: TRBV6-2/TRBV6-3
length: 17

DNA: TGTGCCAGCAGCCGATGGGACGGAGCCTACAATGAGCAGTTCTTC
CDR3: CASSRWDGAYNEQFF
D: .
size: .
J: TRBJ2-1
V: TRBV7-9
length: 15

DNA: TGTGCCAGTAGCCGGGACATTAGCTCCTACAATGAGCAGTTCTTC
CDR3: CASSRDISSYNEQFF
D: .
size: .
J: TRBJ2-1
V: TRBV19
length: 15

DNA: TGTGCCAGCAGCCAAACCGGGACCACCAGAACTAGCACAGATACGCAGTATTTT
CDR3: CASSQTGTTRTSTDTQYF
D: .
size: .
J: TRBJ2-3
V: TRBV4-2
length: 18

DNA: TGTGCCAGCAGTTACTTAGCAGGGGGCGAAGAGTCCTATAATTCACCCCTCCACTTT
CDR3: CASSYLAGGEESYNSPLHF
D: TRBD1
size: .
J: TRBJ1-6
V: TRBV6-5
length: 19

DNA: TGTGCCAGCAGTTTAGGACAGGGGGCATATCGTAAGACTGAAGCTTTCTTT
CDR3: CASSLGQGAYRKTEAFF
D: TRBD1
size: many
J: TRBJ1-1
V: TRBV12-3/TRBV12-4
length: 17

DNA: TGTGCCAGCAGTCCTGTTCTGATCGGCGAGCAGTACTTC
CDR3: CASSPVLIGEQYF
D: .
size: .
J: TRBJ2-7
V: TRBV28
length: 13

DNA: TGCAGTGCTAGAGATCTCAGGGGTTCCGGGGAGCTGTTTTTT
CDR3: CSARDLRGSGELFF
D: .
size: .
J: TRBJ2-2
V: TRBV20-1
length: 14

DNA: TGTGCCAGCAGTTTACTTCTAAGCACTGAAGCTTTCTTT
CDR3: CASSLLLSTEAFF
D: .
size: few
J: TRBJ1-1
V: TRBV27
length: 13

DNA: TGTGCCAGCAGTTACCACACCGGGACAGGGGAAGAGACCCAGTACTTC
CDR3: CASSYHTGTGEETQYF
D: TRBD1
size: .
J: TRBJ2-5
V: TRBV6-2/TRBV6-3
length: 16

DNA: TGTGCCAGCAGCTTAGGACCGTGGCGGGGGGACCAAGAGACCCAGTACTTC
CDR3: CASSLGPWRGDQETQYF
D: TRBD2
size: many
J: TRBJ2-5
V: TRBV7-2
length: 17